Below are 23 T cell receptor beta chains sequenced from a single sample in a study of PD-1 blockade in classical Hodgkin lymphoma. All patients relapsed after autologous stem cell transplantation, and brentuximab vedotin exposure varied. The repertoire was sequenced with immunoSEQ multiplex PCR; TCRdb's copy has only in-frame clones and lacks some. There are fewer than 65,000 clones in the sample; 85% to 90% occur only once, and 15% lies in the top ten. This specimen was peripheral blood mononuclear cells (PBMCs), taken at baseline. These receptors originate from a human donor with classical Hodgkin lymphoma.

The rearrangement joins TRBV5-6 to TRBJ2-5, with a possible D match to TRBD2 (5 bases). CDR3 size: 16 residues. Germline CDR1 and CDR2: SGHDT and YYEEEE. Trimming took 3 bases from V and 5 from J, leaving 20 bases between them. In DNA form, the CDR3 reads TGTGCCAGCAGCTATTCGGGGTTAGAGTTGGAGGAGACCCAGTACTTC. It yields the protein CASSYSGLELEETQYF.

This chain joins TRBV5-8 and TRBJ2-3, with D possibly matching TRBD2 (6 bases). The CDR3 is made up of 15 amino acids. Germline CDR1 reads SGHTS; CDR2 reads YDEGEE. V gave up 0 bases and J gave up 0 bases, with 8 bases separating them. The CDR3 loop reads CASSLATSSTDTQYF. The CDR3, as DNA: TGTGCCAGCAGCTTGGCTACTAGCAGCACAGATACGCAGTATTTT. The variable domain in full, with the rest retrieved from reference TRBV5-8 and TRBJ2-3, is EAGVTQSPTHLIKTRGQQATLRCSPISGHTSVYWYQQALGLGLQFLLWYDEGEERNRGNFPPRFSGRQFPNYSSELNVNALELEDSALYLCASSLATSSTDTQYFGPGTRLTVL.

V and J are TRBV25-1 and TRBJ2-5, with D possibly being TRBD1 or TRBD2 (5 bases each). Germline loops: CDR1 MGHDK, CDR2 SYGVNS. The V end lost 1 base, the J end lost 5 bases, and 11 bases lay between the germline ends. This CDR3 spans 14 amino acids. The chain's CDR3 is CASSEFGGAETQYF. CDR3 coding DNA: TGTGCCAGCAGTGAATTTGGGGGTGCGGAGACCCAGTACTTC. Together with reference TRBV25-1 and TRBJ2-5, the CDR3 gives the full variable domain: EADIYQTPRYLVIGTGKKITLECSQTMGHDKMYWYQQDPGMELHLIHYSYGVNSTEKGDLSSESTVSRIRTEHFPLTLESARPSHTSQYLCASSEFGGAETQYFGPGTRLLVL.

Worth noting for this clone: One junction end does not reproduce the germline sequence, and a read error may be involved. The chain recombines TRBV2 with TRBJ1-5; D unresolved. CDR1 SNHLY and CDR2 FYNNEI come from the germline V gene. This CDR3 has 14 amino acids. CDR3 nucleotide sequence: TGTGCCCGAGGAGGAACAAGTAGCGATCAGCCCCAGCATTTT. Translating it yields CARGGTSSDQPQHF. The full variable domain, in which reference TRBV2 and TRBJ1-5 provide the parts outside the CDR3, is EPEVTQTPSHQVTQMGQEVILRCVPISNHLYFYWYRQILGQKVEFLVSFYNNEISEKSEIFDDQFSVERPDGSNFTLKIRSTKLEDSAMYFCARGGTSSDQPQHFGDGTRLSIL.

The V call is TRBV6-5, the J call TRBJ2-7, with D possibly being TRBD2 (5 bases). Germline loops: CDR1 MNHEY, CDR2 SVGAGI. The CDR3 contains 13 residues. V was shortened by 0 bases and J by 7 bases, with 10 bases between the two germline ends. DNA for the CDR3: TGTGCCAGCAGTTACTCCGAGGGAAGGGAGCAGTACTTC. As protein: CASSYSEGREQYF.

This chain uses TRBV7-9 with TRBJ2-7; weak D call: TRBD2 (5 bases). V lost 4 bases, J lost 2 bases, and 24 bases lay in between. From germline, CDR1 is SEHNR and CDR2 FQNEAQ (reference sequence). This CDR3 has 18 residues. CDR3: CASSSEVIGGPPAYEQYF. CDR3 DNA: TGTGCCAGCAGCTCAGAAGTTATTGGAGGTCCTCCGGCCTACGAGCAGTACTTC.

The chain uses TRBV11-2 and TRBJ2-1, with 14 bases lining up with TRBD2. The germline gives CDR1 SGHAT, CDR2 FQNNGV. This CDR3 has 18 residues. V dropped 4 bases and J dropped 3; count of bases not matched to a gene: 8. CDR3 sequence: CASSSATSGGAIYNEQFF. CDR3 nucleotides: TGTGCCAGCAGCTCCGCGACTAGCGGGGGGGCAATCTACAATGAGCAGTTCTTC. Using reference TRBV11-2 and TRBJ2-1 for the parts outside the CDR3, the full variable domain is EAGVAQSPRYKIIEKRQSVAFWCNPISGHATLYWYQQILGQGPKLLIQFQNNGVVDDSQLPKDRFSAERLKGVDSTLKIQPAKLEDSAVYLCASSSATSGGAIYNEQFFGPGTRLTVL.

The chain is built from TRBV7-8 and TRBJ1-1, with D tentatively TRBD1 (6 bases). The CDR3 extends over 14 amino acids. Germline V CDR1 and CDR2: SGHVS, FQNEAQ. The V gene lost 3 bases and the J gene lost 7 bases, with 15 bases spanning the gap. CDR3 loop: CASSLPTGADEAFF. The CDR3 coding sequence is TGTGCCAGCAGCTTGCCCACGGGGGCGGATGAAGCTTTCTTT.

The CDR3 DNA reads TGTGCCACCAGCAGAGTGATCAGGGGGGGCCCCTACGAGCAGTACTTC. It is translated as CATSRVIRGGPYEQYF. The gene calls are TRBV15 and TRBJ2-7; D is perhaps TRBD1 or TRBD2 (7 bases each). Germline assignment: CDR1 LNHNV and CDR2 YYDKDF (reference sequence). Trimming stripped 1 base from V and 2 bases from J, with 15 bases between. This CDR3 contains 16 residues.

In DNA, the CDR3 is TGTGCCAGCAGTCACCGTCTCCATGGCTACACCTTC. Amino acid sequence: CASSHRLHGYTF. The chain carries TRBV6-5 and TRBJ1-2; D remains ambiguous. Germline CDR1 MNHEY, CDR2 SVGAGI. This CDR3 has 12 residues. The V and J ends lost 5 bases and 6 bases respectively, with 10 bases between them.

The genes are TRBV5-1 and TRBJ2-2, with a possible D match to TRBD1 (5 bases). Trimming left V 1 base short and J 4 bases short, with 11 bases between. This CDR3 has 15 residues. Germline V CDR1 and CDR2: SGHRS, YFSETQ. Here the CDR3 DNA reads TGCGCCAGCAGCTTGAATCAGGGCAGCACCGGGGAGCTGTTTTTT. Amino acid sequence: CASSLNQGSTGELFF.

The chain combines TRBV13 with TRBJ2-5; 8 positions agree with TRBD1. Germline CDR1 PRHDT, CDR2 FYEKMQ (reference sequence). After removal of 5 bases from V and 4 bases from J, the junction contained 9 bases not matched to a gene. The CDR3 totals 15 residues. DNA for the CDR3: TGTGCCAGCAGCCCAGTACCAGGGGGCGGAGAGACCCAGTACTTC. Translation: CASSPVPGGGETQYF.

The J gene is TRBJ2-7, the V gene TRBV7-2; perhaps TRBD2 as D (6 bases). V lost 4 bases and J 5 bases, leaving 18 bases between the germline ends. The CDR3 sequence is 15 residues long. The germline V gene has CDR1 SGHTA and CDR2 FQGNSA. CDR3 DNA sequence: TGTGCCAGCAGCTCCCTTGGCGGGGTTTCGAACGAGCAGTACTTC. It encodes CASSSLGGVSNEQYF.

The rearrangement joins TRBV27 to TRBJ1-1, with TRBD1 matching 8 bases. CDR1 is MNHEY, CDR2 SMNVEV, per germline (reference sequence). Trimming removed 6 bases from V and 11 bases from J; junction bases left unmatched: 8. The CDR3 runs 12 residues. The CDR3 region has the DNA TGTGCCAGCAGCCAGACAGGGGCTACGGCTTTCTTT. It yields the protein CASSQTGATAFF.

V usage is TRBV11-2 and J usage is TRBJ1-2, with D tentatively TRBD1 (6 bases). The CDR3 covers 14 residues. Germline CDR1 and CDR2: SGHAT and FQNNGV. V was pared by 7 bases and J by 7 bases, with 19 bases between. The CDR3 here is CASTQGLSYRGYTF. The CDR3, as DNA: TGTGCCAGCACCCAGGGGTTAAGTTACCGTGGCTACACCTTC.

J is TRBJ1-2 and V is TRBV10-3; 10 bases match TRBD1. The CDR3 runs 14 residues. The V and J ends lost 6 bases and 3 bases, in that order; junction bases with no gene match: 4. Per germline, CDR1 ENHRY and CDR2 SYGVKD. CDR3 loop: CAIRGQGDHYGYTF. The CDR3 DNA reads TGTGCCATCAGAGGACAGGGGGATCACTATGGCTACACCTTC.

The CDR3 region is CASSPRPSSYNEQFF. CDR3 sequence (DNA): TGTGCCAGCAGCCCCCGACCGAGCTCCTACAATGAGCAGTTCTTC. V gene TRBV9 combines with J gene TRBJ2-1; D gene unclear. V was pared by 4 bases and J by 0 bases, with 11 bases between. Germline loops: CDR1 SGDLS, CDR2 YYNGEE. The CDR3 is 15 residues long.

The CDR3 coding sequence is TGCGCCAGCAGTGAGTTAGGGCGGAGCACAGATACGCAGTATTTT. Residues: CASSELGRSTDTQYF. The chain is built from TRBV10-2 and TRBJ2-3; the D is unclear. CDR3 size: 15 residues. The germline gives CDR1 WSHSY, CDR2 SAAADI. V lost 1 base and J lost 0, with 8 bases in between.

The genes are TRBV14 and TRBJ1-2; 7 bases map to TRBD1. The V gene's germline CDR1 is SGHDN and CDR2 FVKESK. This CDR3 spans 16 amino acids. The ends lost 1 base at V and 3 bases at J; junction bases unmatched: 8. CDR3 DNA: TGTGCCAGCAGCCAAGGTTTCCTACAGGGGTACTATGGCTACACCTTC. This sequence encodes CASSQGFLQGYYGYTF.

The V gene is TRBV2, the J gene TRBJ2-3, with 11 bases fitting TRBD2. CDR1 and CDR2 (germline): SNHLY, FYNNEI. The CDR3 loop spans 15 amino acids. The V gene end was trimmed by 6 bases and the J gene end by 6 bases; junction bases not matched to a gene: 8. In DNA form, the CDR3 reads TGTGCCAGCAGCCCTGCTAGCGGGGGGCACGATACGCAGTATTTT. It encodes CASSPASGGHDTQYF.

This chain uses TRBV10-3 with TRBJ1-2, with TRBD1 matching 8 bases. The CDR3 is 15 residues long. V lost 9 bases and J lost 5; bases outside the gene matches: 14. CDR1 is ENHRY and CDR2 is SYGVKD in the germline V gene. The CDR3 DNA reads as TGTGCCATTTTCCATGGTAGACAGGGGACGTATGGCTACACCTTC. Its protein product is CAIFHGRQGTYGYTF.

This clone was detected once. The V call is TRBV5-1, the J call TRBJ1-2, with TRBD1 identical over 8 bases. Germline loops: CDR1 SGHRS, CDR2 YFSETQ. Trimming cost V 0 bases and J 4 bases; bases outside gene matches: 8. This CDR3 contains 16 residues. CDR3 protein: CASSLVQGAPSYGYTF. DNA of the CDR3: TGCGCCAGCAGCTTGGTTCAGGGGGCGCCGAGCTATGGCTACACCTTC.

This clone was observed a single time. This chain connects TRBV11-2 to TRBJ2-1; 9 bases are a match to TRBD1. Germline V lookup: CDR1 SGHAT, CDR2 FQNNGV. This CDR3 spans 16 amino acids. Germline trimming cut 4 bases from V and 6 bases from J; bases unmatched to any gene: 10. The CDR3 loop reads CASSYRGLGKSNEQFF. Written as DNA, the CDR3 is TGTGCCAGCAGCTACAGGGGGCTCGGGAAAAGCAATGAGCAGTTCTTC.